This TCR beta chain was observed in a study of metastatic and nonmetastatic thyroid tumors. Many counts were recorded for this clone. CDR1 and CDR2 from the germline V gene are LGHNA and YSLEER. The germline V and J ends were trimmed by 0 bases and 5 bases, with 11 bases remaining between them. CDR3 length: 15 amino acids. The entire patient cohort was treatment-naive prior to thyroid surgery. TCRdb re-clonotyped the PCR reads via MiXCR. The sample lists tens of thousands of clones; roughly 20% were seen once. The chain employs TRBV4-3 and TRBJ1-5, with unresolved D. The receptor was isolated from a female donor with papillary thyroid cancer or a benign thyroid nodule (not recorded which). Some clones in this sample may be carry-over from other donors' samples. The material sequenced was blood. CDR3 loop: CASSQEEGMDQPQHF. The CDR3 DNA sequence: TGCGCCAGCAGCCAAGAGGAGGGCATGGATCAGCCCCAGCATTTT.